This T cell receptor (beta chain) was captured in a study of CD8+ T cells in alopecia areata. Points from the study as a whole: Sequences from scalp samples also cover resident alphabeta T cells of normal skin. Sharing of TCRs across patients appeared less clear than in mice, possibly for HLA-related reasons.

This clone was picked up a small number of times. Its cognate antigen is unknown. These gene names are mouse names. The read gets to within 4 residues of the CDR3 end, and the germline J gene fills in the rest. TCR sequencing used cDNA made by reverse transcription of extracted RNA. Here immunoSEQ multiplex PCR was the method, and the copy in TCRdb shows in-frame clones only, minus some. This repertoire holds some 110,000 clones, and none appear only once. This CDR3 has 14 residues. Germline V gene lookup returns CDR1 SGHDT and CDR2 FRDEAV. This clonotype was sampled from a C3H/HeJ mouse with alopecia areata. These mice share the MHC haplotype H2-k. Sequencing was done on a sample of lesional skin. The genes are TRBV14 and TRBJ2-1, with 7 bases that match TRBD1. CDR3 DNA, as far as it was read: TGTGCCAGCAGTTTAGGGGGACAGAGAGCT. Protein product: CASSLGGQRA. In full, the CDR3 is CASSLGGQRAEQFF. Complete variable domain (other parts from reference TRBV14 and TRBJ2-1): EAGVTQSPRYAVLQEGQAVSFWCDPISGHDTLYWYQQPRDQGPQLLVYFRDEAVIDNSQLPSDRFSAVRPKGTNSTLKIQSAKQGDTATYLCASSLGGQRAEQFFGPGTRLTVL.